The clone carrying this T cell receptor (beta chain) was seen a handful of times. What it binds is unknown. The sample originates from a study of molecular identifiers for immune sequencing clone quantification. The study, taken as a whole, reports: Highly expanded clones may be undercounted when identical TCR molecules share barcodes. Clones that exceeded 20 RNA copies held over 99% of effector molecules, yet under 1% in naive cells.

For bulk TCR libraries, previously described methods and listed TCR primers were used. TCRdb re-analysed the PCR reads in MiXCR, keeping a single row per CDR3 protein. The sample lists 460,000 or so distinct CDR3 sequences; over 20% were seen once. The CDR3 runs to 14 residues. After removal of 7 bases from V and 5 bases from J, the junction contained 7 bases not matched to a gene. Per the germline V gene, CDR1 is MNHEY and CDR2 is SVGEGT. Libraries from naive CD8 cells were generated from 20,000 to 1,000,000 sorted cells (with 10%, 30% or 50% RNA). The rearrangement joins TRBV6-2 or TRBV6-3 to TRBJ2-5; TRBD1 agrees at 10 bases. This clonotype was obtained from a human donor in good health. Some libraries in this study had Jurkat cell RNA spiked in. Sample: naive CD8+ T cells from blood, with Jurkat cell RNA spiked in. Subset noted: FACS-sorted CD8+CD4-CCR7+CD45RA+ naive T cells. This chain's CDR3 is CASTLTGGRETQYF. The CDR3 region has the DNA TGTGCCAGCACCCTGACAGGGGGCCGCGAGACCCAGTACTTC.